A selection of T cell receptor beta chains follows, all from one sample in a study of response to subunit inactivated influenza vaccine. TCRdb analysed the RT-PCR reads with MiXCR anew, one entry per CDR3 protein. This sample has 450,000 to 500,000 distinct CDR3 sequences, with approximately 10% found just once. The sequenced sample was PBMCs from blood, obtained more than 35 days after vaccination. These receptors came from a man aged 45-60 years who received an inactivated influenza vaccine. The CDR3 runs from the conserved cysteine through the conserved F or W. D genes are given only for firm matches. Not all rows give a size; the values are once, few, many and, for expanded clones, a class.

j_call	v_call	clone_size	d_call	cdr3_aa	cdr3_nt
TRBJ1-2	TRBV5-5	few	-	CASSLFTALRNYGYTF	TGTGCCAGCAGCTTATTCACAGCCCTAAGGAACTATGGCTACACCTTC
TRBJ1-1	TRBV4-1	-	TRBD1	CASSHLQGAPEAFF	TGCGCCAGCAGCCACTTACAGGGGGCCCCTGAAGCTTTCTTT
TRBJ2-2	TRBV6-1	many	TRBD1	CASRRTGMNTGELFF	TGTGCCAGCAGGAGGACAGGGATGAACACCGGGGAGCTGTTTTTT
TRBJ1-1	TRBV5-1	many	-	CASSSLDGNTEAFF	TGCGCCAGCAGTTCTCTGGACGGCAACACTGAAGCTTTCTTT
TRBJ2-1	TRBV5-1	few	TRBD2	CASSLPRDYHNEQFF	TGCGCCAGCAGCTTACCCCGGGACTACCACAATGAGCAGTTCTTC
TRBJ2-2	TRBV5-1	-	-	CASSLTSRGNTGELFF	TGCGCCAGCAGCCTTACGTCCAGGGGGAACACCGGGGAGCTGTTTTTT
TRBJ2-1	TRBV20-1	few	-	CSARDLNEQFF	TGCAGTGCTAGAGATCTCAATGAGCAGTTCTTC
TRBJ1-6	TRBV7-6	many	-	CASSLGENSPLHF	TGTGCCAGCAGCTTAGGGGAAAATTCACCCCTCCACTTT
TRBJ2-3	TRBV20-1	few	-	CSARLSGNTDTQYF	TGCAGTGCTAGATTGTCGGGAAACACAGATACGCAGTATTTT
TRBJ2-7	TRBV9	few	TRBD2	CASSLYWGGDYEQYF	TGTGCCAGCTCCTTGTACTGGGGGGGGGATTACGAGCAGTACTTC
TRBJ1-4	TRBV5-1	-	-	CASSLDSSEEKLFF	TGCGCCAGCAGCTTGGACAGTTCCGAGGAAAAACTGTTTTTT
TRBJ2-5	TRBV5-1	-	-	CASSSNQELALVTQYF	TGCGCCAGCAGCTCGAACCAAGAACTAGCCCTTGTGACCCAGTACTTC
TRBJ2-5	TRBV11-1	many	TRBD2	CASSLDGGRVWLNQETQYF	TGTGCCAGCAGCTTAGATGGCGGGAGAGTTTGGCTAAACCAAGAGACCCAGTACTTC
TRBJ1-5	TRBV6-1	few	-	CASSRGGVGNQPQHF	TGTGCCAGCAGTAGAGGTGGTGTGGGCAATCAGCCCCAGCATTTT
TRBJ2-1	TRBV20-1	-	-	CSARLGGRGNEQFF	TGCAGTGCTAGACTAGGGGGGCGAGGCAATGAGCAGTTCTTC
TRBJ2-2	TRBV5-1	many	TRBD2	CASSLTGLAGDGELFF	TGCGCCAGCAGCTTGACCGGACTAGCGGGGGACGGGGAGCTGTTTTTT
TRBJ2-2	TRBV20-1	-	-	CCARDGRTANTGELFF	TGCTGTGCTAGAGATGGTAGGACCGCGAACACCGGGGAGCTGTTTTTT
TRBJ2-1	TRBV5-1	many	TRBD2	CASSLLAGVTYNEQFF	TGCGCCAGCAGCTTGTTAGCGGGAGTGACTTACAATGAGCAGTTCTTC
TRBJ2-1	TRBV4-2	-	TRBD2	CASSQEPGLAAYNEQFF	TGTGCCAGCAGCCAGGAACCGGGACTAGCGGCCTACAATGAGCAGTTCTTC
TRBJ2-6	TRBV4-3	few	TRBD2	CASSQSPAGVSGANVLTF	TGCGCCAGCAGCCAATCCCCAGCGGGAGTTTCTGGGGCCAACGTCCTGACTTTC
TRBJ2-5	TRBV15	few	TRBD1	CATSRGTGKETQYF	TGTGCCACCAGCAGGGGGACAGGGAAAGAGACCCAGTACTTC
TRBJ2-4	TRBV29-1	-	-	CSVNEKGFKNIQYF	TGCAGCGTCAACGAGAAGGGATTCAAAAACATTCAGTACTTC
TRBJ2-3	TRBV30	few	-	CAWSVLVTTDTQYF	TGTGCCTGGAGTGTACTGGTCACCACAGATACGCAGTATTTT
TRBJ2-2	TRBV7-2	few	TRBD1	CASSLMRGPVGELFF	TGTGCCAGCAGCTTGATGAGGGGGCCGGTCGGGGAGCTGTTTTTT